Sequencing of this T cell receptor (beta chain) was carried out in a study of blood T cell repertoires in COVID-19. Trimming removed 1 base at V and 0 bases at J, with 6 bases between. The CDR3 contains 14 residues. The germline gives CDR1 LGHDT, CDR2 YNNKEL (reference sequence). Individuals aged roughly 18 to 95 years were recruited from 24 US areas. Here immunoSEQ multiplex PCR was the method, and the copy in TCRdb shows in-frame clones only, minus some. The sample records 390,000 or so clones, roughly 89% being singletons. Sequences were obtained from PBMCs or T cells enriched from blood (not recorded which). The V and J genes are TRBV3-1 (or the pseudogene TRBV3-2) and TRBJ1-1; D unresolved. The TCR originated in a woman aged 50 to 60 who had recovered from COVID-19. For the CDR3, the DNA is TGTGCCAGCAGCCAAGGGACTTTGAACACTGAAGCTTTCTTT. Translated: CASSQGTLNTEAFF.